The 17 T cell receptor delta chains reported below all come from one sample, sequenced in a study of fetal and pediatric gammadelta thymocytes. TCRdb re-called the reads using CATT. The sample carries roughly 2,000 delta-chain clones, about 22% recorded once. Sample: non-Vgamma9Vdelta2 gamma-delta T cells from the thymus. Regarding subset: CD3+gammadeltaTCR+ thymocytes not co-expressing Vgamma9 and Vdelta2. All receptors derive from a child who underwent cardiac surgery and was recorded as healthy.

The V call is TRDV1, the J call TRDJ1; 8 bases are a match to TRDD3. The CDR3 consists of 22 residues. Germline CDR1 TSWWSYY, CDR2 QGS. V was pared by 4 bases and J by 2 bases, with 27 bases of the junction left unmatched. The CDR3 region has the DNA TGTGCTCTTGGGGCAATGAAGCCTCCCCTGGGGGAACCCCGCTGTGGGACCGATAAACTCATCTTT. Encoded protein: CALGAMKPPLGEPRCGTDKLIF.

This chain connects TRDV1 to TRDJ1, with 12 bases identical to TRDD3. Trimming at V came to 0 bases and at J to 7 bases, leaving 30 bases not matched to a gene. Per germline, CDR1 TSWWSYY and CDR2 QGS. This CDR3 region has 24 residues. DNA for the CDR3: TGTGCTCTTGGGGAACTAGCAAAGTACGAGGCTTCGTACTGGGGGATACAGGTCCGTTTTAAACTCATCTTT. Translation gives CALGELAKYEASYWGIQVRFKLIF.

This clone has just a few counts. J is TRDJ1 and V is TRDV1; D is unresolved. Looked up from germline, CDR1 is TSWWSYY and CDR2 is QGS. The CDR3 loop spans 14 amino acids. Deletions cut 3 bases from V and 3 bases from J, with 11 bases between. CDR3: CALGDDRAPDKLIF. The CDR3 nucleotides read TGTGCTCTTGGGGATGACCGGGCCCCCGATAAACTCATCTTT.

The rearrangement uses TRAV38-2/DV8 and TRDJ1; maybe TRDD3 (5 bases). Looked up from germline, CDR1 is TSESDYY and CDR2 is QEAYKQQN. Trimming shortened V by 2 bases and J by 0 bases, and 17 bases separated the two germline ends. The length of the CDR3 is 17 residues. CDR3 sequence reads: CAYRRCNGEGDTDKLIF. For the CDR3, the DNA is TGTGCTTATAGGAGATGTAACGGAGAGGGGGACACCGATAAACTCATCTTT.

This rearrangement joins TRDV1 to TRDJ1; TRDD3 matches 8 bases. The CDR3 contains 18 residues. Germline lookup yields CDR1 TSWWSYY and CDR2 QGS. V lost 4 bases, J lost 4 bases, and 17 bases stayed unmatched. The CDR3 protein is CALGAPTSGGAQVDKLIF. CDR3 DNA sequence: TGTGCTCTTGGGGCACCGACCTCTGGGGGAGCCCAGGTCGATAAACTCATCTTT.

This clone rates as medium-sized. V and J are TRDV1 and TRDJ1; 7 nucleotides match TRDD3. Germline lookup yields CDR1 TSWWSYY and CDR2 QGS. Trimming took 0 bases from V and 0 from J; bases not matched to a gene: 22. The CDR3 spans 22 residues. The CDR3 bases are TGTGCTCTTGGGGAACTAGTAGGGCTTCATCGGGGATATGGAAAGGACACCGATAAACTCATCTTT. Protein product: CALGELVGLHRGYGKDTDKLIF.

The V call is TRDV1, the J call TRDJ1; tentatively, D is TRDD2 (6 bases). V dropped 2 bases and J dropped 0 bases, with 34 bases sitting between them. Germline-derived CDR1 and CDR2 are TSWWSYY and QGS. This CDR3 comprises 23 residues. CDR3 amino acids: CALGEEVGGIPRPSRIYTDKLIF. In DNA, the CDR3 is TGTGCTCTTGGGGAAGAAGTCGGAGGTATCCCACGGCCTTCCCGAATTTACACCGATAAACTCATCTTT.

This clone has a handful of counts. V is TRDV1 and J is TRDJ1; TRDD3 matches 11 bases. The trim removed 2 bases at V and 4 bases at J, leaving 21 bases unmatched. The CDR3 runs 21 residues. Germline V CDR1 and CDR2: TSWWSYY, QGS. The DNA of the CDR3 is TGTGCTCTTGGGGAAATCACCTTCTTCCCCTGGGGGATACATGTCGGCGATAAACTCATCTTT. This codes for CALGEITFFPWGIHVGDKLIF.

With regard to this clone: A much larger clone sits a single nucleotide away, making a read error possible. The same CDR3 can be traced to other DNA sequences in this sample. The V and J genes are TRDV1 and TRDJ1; 13 bases line up with TRDD3. CDR1 is TSWWSYY, CDR2 QGS, per germline. The CDR3 length is 22 residues. The CDR3 bases are TGTGCTCTTGGGATCATCTCCTTCCTGCCTCCCTTACTGGGGGATACGTACGATAAACTCATATTT. Translation: CALGIISFLPPLLGDTYDKLIF.

This clone rates as medium-sized (0.01 to 0.1%). The chain has TRDV1 and TRDJ1, with 9 bases identical to TRDD3. Trimming took 1 base from V and 8 from J; bases not matched to a gene: 23. The CDR3 runs to 20 residues. CDR1 and CDR2 (germline): TSWWSYY, QGS. CDR3 DNA sequence: TGTGCTCTTGGGGAACGGAACCTACGAAGCCCAGTACTGGGGGAGACGAAACTCATCTTT. This gives the protein CALGERNLRSPVLGETKLIF.

This clone rates as large. The chain carries TRDV3 and TRDJ1, with TRDD3 identical over 8 bases. V was clipped by 0 bases and J by 1 base; unmatched bases: 16. The CDR3 covers 18 residues. Germline V CDR1 and CDR2: TVYSNPD, GDNSRS (reference sequence). The DNA for the CDR3 is TGTGCCTTTAGGCGGGATCCGAGCTGGGGGACCTTCACCGATAAACTCATCTTT. Its translation: CAFRRDPSWGTFTDKLIF.

This clone was seen a handful of times. This may stem from a read error, because a much larger clone lies one nucleotide away. This chain links TRDV1 with TRDJ1, with D maybe TRDD2 (6 bases). V gave up 8 bases and J gave up 4 bases, with 20 bases separating them. CDR3 length equals 15 residues. Per germline, CDR1 TSWWSYY and CDR2 QGS. The CDR3 loop reads CALWLQRSSFDKLIF. CDR3 sequence (DNA): TGTGCTCTTTGGCTCCAGAGGTCTTCCTTCGATAAACTCATCTTT.

Sample share makes this clone medium-sized. The V and J genes are TRDV1 and TRDJ1, with 8 bases lining up with TRDD3. Germline V CDR1 and CDR2: TSWWSYY, QGS. The ends lost 4 bases at V and 4 bases at J; junction bases unmatched: 20. This CDR3 region has 19 residues. Here the CDR3 DNA reads TGTGCTCTTGGGGTCCCTTCTCGGGGATACCTCGAAGTGGGCGATAAACTCATCTTT. Translated, it gives CALGVPSRGYLEVGDKLIF.

The chain couples TRDV1 to TRDJ1, with TRDD3 matching over 9 bases. Germline V gene lookup returns CDR1 TSWWSYY and CDR2 QGS. J gave up 0 bases and V 4 bases, and 21 bases lay outside the gene matches. The CDR3 covers 21 residues. CDR3 coding DNA: TGTGCTCTTGGGGCCCCCAACCCCCTCGACCCTGGGGGATCGTACACCGATAAACTCATCTTT. This translates into CALGAPNPLDPGGSYTDKLIF.

The rearrangement joins TRDV3 to TRDJ1, with D possibly being TRDD3 (5 bases). Germline assignment: CDR1 TVYSNPD and CDR2 GDNSRS (reference sequence). V was pared by 0 bases and J by 1 base, with 24 bases between. The CDR3 has 18 amino acids. CDR3 residues: CAFSCRSLIPAPTDKLIF. The DNA for the CDR3 is TGTGCCTTTAGCTGTCGTTCCCTGATACCTGCCCCCACCGATAAACTCATCTTT.

This clone ranks as large (0.1 to 1%). Other nucleotide sequences in the sample specify the same CDR3. The chain couples TRAV38-2/DV8 to TRDJ1; TRDD3 aligns across 13 bases. Germline V lookup: CDR1 TSESDYY, CDR2 QEAYKQQN. The CDR3 covers 23 residues. Germline trimming cut 0 bases from V and 0 bases from J; bases unmatched to any gene: 20. CDR3 in DNA: TGTGCTTATAGGAGCGCTCGGATTTTTCCCACTGGGGGATACGCTTACTACACCGATAAACTCATCTTT. It encodes CAYRSARIFPTGGYAYYTDKLIF.

As regards this clone: In the same sample, other DNA sequences code for this CDR3. The chain joins TRDV1 to TRDJ1; TRDD3 agrees at 11 bases. CDR3 length: 20 residues. Per germline, CDR1 TSWWSYY and CDR2 QGS. Unmatched junction bases numbered 17, after V lost 2 bases and J lost 3 bases. CDR3 coding DNA: TGTGCTCTTGGGGAAGGTAACTCTGGCCTACTGGGGGATAAAGCCGATAAACTCATCTTT. Its translation: CALGEGNSGLLGDKADKLIF.